This T cell receptor beta chain stems from a study of T cells after posttransplantation cyclophosphamide. The method was immunoSEQ multiplex PCR; TCRdb's version includes in-frame clones alone and lacks a portion of them. The table records more than 20,000 clones without singletons, the ten largest covering approximately 1.5%. This clone was observed at least ten times. Its target is not known. The CDR3 sequence is 12 residues long. Germline loops: CDR1 LNHDA, CDR2 SQIVND (reference sequence). Trimming removed 5 bases from V and 3 bases from J, with 8 bases in between. General study results and limits: Later blood repertoires were often dominated by clones from the donor CD8+ memory compartment. Tissue-infiltrating T cells from skin or gut overlapped little with blood T cells. Recipient CMV seropositivity and CMV reactivation strongly tracked TRB clonality.

The V and J genes are TRBV19 and TRBJ2-7; TRBD1 is a possible D gene (6 bases). This receptor was obtained from a middle-aged man in good health, CMV-negative, and a related stem cell transplant donor. Specimen: PBMCs. In nucleotides, the CDR3 is TGTGCCAGTAGTGGACAGAACTACGAGCAGTACTTC. Protein sequence: CASSGQNYEQYF.